This T cell receptor (beta chain) was captured by sequencing in a study of breast tumors, draining lymph nodes, adjacent tissues. Study-wide findings and caveats: Luminal-like breast cancer showed significantly greater tumor-nontumor repertoire similarity than basal-like breast cancer did.

Samples came from axillary lymph nodes draining the breast cancer. Comment on this clonotype: As yet, its antigen is unknown.

Germline CDR1 is DFQATT and CDR2 is SNEGSKA (reference sequence). The CDR3 covers 12 residues. The V end lost 6 bases, the J end lost 12 bases, and 18 bases lay between the germline ends. From the multiplex PCR reads, TCRdb called clonotypes with MiXCR, one entry per CDR3 protein. The sample yields about 200,000 distinct CDR3 sequences, approximately 30% seen once. Material: axillary lymph node tissue. This TCR derives from a female donor with breast cancer. Some clones in this sample may be carry-over from other donors' samples. The V and J genes are TRBV20-1 and TRBJ2-1; TRBD2 might be the D (5 bases). The CDR3 sequence: CSAEGRGEGQFF. The CDR3 bases are TGCAGTGCAGAAGGGAGAGGAGAGGGGCAGTTCTTC.